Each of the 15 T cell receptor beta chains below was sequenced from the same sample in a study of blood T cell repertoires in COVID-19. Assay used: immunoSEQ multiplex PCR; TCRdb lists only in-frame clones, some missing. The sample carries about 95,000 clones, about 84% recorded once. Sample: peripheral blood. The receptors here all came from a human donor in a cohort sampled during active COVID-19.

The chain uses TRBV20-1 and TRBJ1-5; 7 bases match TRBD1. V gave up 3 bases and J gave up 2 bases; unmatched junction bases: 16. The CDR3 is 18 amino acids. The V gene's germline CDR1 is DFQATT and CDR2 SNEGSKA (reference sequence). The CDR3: CSASRGPHRGFGNQPQHF. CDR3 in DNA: TGCAGTGCTAGTCGGGGCCCCCACAGGGGCTTTGGCAATCAGCCCCAGCATTTT.

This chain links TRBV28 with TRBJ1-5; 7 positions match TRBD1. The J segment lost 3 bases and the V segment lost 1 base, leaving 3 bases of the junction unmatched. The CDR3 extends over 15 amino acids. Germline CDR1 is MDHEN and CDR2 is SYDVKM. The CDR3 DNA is TGTGCCAGCAGTTTATCAGGGGGTGACAATCAGCCCCAGCATTTT. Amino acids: CASSLSGGDNQPQHF.

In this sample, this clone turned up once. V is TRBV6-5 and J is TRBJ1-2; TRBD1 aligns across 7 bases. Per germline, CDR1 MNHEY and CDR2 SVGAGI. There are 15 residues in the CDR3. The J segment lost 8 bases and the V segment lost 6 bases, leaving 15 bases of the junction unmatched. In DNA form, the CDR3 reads TGTGCCAGCAGCTTATACATTGGACAGGCGGGGGGCTACACCTTC. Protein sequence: CASSLYIGQAGGYTF.

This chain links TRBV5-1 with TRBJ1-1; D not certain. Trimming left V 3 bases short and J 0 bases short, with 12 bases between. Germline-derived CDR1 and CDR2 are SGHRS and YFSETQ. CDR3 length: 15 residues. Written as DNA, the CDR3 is TGCGCCAGCAGCTACACGGGGTCGGTGAACACTGAAGCTTTCTTT. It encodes CASSYTGSVNTEAFF.

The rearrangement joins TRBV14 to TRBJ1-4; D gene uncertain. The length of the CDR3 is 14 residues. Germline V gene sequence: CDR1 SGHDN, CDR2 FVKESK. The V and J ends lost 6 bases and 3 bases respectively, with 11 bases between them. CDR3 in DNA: TGTGCCAGCAGTCGAATTTCAGCTAATGAAAAACTGTTTTTT. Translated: CASSRISANEKLFF.

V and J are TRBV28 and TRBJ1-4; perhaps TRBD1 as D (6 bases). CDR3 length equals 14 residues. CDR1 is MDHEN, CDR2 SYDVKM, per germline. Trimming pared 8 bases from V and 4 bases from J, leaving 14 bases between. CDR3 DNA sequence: TGTGCCAGCCATGGGGGCGTCCTTAATGAAAAACTGTTTTTT. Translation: CASHGGVLNEKLFF. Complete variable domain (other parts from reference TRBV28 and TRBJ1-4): DVKVTQSSRYLVKRTGEKVFLECVQDMDHENMFWYRQDPGLGLRLIYFSYDVKMKEKGDIPEGYSVSREKKERFSLILESASTNQTSMYLCASHGGVLNEKLFFGSGTQLSVL.

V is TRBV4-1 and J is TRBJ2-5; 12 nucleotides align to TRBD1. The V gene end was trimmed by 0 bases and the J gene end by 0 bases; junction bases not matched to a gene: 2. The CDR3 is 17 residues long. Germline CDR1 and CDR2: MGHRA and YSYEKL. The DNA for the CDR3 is TGCGCCAGCAGCCAAGAGGGGGACAGGGGGCACCAAGAGACCCAGTACTTC. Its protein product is CASSQEGDRGHQETQYF.

CDR3 DNA sequence: TGTGCCAGTACCACTAGCGGGGGGTACACAGATACGCAGTATTTT. Residues: CASTTSGGYTDTQYF. V and J are TRBV19 and TRBJ2-3; the match to TRBD2 covers 12 bases. Germline trimming cut 7 bases from V and 2 bases from J; bases unmatched to any gene: 4. The CDR3 loop spans 15 amino acids. CDR1 LNHDA and CDR2 SQIVND come from the germline V gene (reference sequence).

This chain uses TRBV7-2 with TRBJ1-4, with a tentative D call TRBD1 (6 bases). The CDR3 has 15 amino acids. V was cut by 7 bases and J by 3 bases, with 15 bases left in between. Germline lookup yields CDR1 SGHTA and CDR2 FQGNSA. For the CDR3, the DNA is TGTGCCAGCACCTCCGGGGGGCTTGCTAATGAAAAACTGTTTTTT. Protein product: CASTSGGLANEKLFF.

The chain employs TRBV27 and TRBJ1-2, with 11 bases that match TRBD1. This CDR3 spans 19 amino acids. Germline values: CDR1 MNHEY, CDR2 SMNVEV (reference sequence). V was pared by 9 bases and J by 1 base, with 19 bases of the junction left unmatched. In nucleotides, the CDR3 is TGTGCCAGTAGGGGTGCCCCCGGGACAGGGGGTATAGATAACTATGGCTACACCTTC. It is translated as CASRGAPGTGGIDNYGYTF.

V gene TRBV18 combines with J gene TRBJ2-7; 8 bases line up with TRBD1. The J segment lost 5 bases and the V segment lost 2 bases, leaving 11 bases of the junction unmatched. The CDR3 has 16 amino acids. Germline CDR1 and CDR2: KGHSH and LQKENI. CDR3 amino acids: CASSPTQGALSDEQYF. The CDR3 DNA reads TGTGCCAGCTCACCAACCCAGGGGGCGCTGAGTGACGAGCAGTACTTC.

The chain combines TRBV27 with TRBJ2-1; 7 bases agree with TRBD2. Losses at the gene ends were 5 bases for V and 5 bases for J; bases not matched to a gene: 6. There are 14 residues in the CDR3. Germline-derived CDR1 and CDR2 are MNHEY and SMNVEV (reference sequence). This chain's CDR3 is CASSKWEGNNEQFF. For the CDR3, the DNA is TGTGCCAGCAGTAAGTGGGAGGGCAACAATGAGCAGTTCTTC.

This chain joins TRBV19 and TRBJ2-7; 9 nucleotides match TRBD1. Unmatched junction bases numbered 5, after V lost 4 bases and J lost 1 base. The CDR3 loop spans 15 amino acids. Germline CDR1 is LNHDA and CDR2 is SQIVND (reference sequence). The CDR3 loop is CASSTETGGSYEQYF. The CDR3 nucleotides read TGTGCCAGTAGTACCGAGACAGGGGGATCCTACGAGCAGTACTTC.

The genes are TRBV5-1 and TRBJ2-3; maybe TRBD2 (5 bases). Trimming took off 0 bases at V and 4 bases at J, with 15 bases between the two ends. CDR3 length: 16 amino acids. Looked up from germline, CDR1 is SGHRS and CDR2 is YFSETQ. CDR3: CASSLDGGGSADTQYF. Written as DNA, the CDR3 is TGCGCCAGCAGCTTGGATGGCGGAGGTTCGGCAGATACGCAGTATTTT. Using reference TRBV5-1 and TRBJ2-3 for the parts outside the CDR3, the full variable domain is KAGVTQTPRYLIKTRGQQVTLSCSPISGHRSVSWYQQTPGQGLQFLFEYFSETQRNKGNFPGRFSGRQFSNSRSEMNVSTLELGDSALYLCASSLDGGGSADTQYFGPGTRLTVL.

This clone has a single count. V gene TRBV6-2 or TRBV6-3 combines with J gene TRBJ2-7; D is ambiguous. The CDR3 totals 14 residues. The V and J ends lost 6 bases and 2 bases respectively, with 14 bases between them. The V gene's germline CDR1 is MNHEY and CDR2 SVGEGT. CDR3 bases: TGTGCCAGCAGCGGCGGAAGGTCCACCTACGAGCAGTACTTC. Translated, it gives CASSGGRSTYEQYF.